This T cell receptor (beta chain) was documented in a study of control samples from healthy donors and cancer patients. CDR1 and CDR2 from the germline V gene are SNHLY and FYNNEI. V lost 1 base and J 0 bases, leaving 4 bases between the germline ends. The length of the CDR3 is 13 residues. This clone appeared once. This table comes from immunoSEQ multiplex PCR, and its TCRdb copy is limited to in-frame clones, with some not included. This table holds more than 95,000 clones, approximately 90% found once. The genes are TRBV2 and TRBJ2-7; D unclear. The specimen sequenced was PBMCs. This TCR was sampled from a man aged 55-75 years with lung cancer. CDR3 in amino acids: CASSEGNSYEQYF. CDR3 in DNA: TGTGCCAGCAGTGAAGGCAACTCCTACGAGCAGTACTTC.